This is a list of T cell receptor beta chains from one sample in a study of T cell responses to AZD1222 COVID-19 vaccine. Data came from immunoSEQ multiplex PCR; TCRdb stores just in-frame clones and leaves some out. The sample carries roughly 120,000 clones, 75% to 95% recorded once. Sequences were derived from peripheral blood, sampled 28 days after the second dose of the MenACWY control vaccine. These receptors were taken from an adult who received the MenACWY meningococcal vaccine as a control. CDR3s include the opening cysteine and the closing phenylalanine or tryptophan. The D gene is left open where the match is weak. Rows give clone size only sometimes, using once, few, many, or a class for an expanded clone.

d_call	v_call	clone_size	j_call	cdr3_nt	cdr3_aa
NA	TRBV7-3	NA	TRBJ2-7	TGTGCCAGCAGCTTAGGCCCTCCCCCGTCCTACGAGCAGTACTTC	CASSLGPPPSYEQYF
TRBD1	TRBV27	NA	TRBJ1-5	TGTGCCAGCAGTCTCGGGACAGGGCTTCAGCCCCAGCATTTT	CASSLGTGLQPQHF
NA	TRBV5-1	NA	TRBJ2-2	TGCGCCAGCAGGCAGGGGACCTCCACCGGGGAGCTGTTTTTT	CASRQGTSTGELFF
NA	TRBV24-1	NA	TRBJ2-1	TGTGCCACCGGACCTAGTGGCAATGAGCAGTTCTTC	CATGPSGNEQFF
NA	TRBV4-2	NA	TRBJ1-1	TGTGCCAGCAGGGTCGTAGGGGGCACTGAAGCTTTCTTT	CASRVVGGTEAFF
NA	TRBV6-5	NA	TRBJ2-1	TGTGCCAGCAGATCCGGCGGACCCTACAATGAGCAGTTCTTC	CASRSGGPYNEQFF
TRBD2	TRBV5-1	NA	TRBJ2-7	TGCGCCAGCAGCCCCGCGGGGGGCGAGCAGTACTTC	CASSPAGGEQYF
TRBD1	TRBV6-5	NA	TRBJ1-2	TGTGCCAGCAGGCGGGACAGCGGGAACTATGGCTACACCTTC	CASRRDSGNYGYTF
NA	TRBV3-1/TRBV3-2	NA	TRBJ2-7	TGTGCCAGCAGCCAAGATACGAGGGGCCGCGCCGAGCAGTACTTC	CASSQDTRGRAEQYF
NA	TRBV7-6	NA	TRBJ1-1	TGTGCCAGCGGAGCCGGGGTAGGAGCTTTCTTT	CASGAGVGAFF
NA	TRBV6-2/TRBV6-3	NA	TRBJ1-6	TGTGCCAGCAGTTACTCAGGAGGGGATAAGAATAATTCACCCCTCCACTTT	CASSYSGGDKNNSPLHF
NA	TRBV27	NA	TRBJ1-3	TGTGCCAGCAGTTTACAGGGGTCTGGAAACACCATATATTTT	CASSLQGSGNTIYF
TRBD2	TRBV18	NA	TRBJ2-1	TGTGCCAGCTCACCCCCTAGCGGACGGTCGGACGGTGAGCAGTTCTTC	CASSPPSGRSDGEQFF
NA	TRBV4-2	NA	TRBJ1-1	TGTGCCAGCAGCCAAGATTCAGGGGAAGCTTTCTTT	CASSQDSGEAFF
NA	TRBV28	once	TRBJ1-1	TGTGCCAGCCTCCGGAGCAACACTGAAGCTTTCTTT	CASLRSNTEAFF
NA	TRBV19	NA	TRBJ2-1	TGTGCCAGTAGTATAGACAGGGGACCTTACAATGAGCAGTTCTTC	CASSIDRGPYNEQFF
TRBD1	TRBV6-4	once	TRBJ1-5	TGTGCCAGCAGTGAGGGGACAGGAGATAGCAATCAGCCCCAGCATTTT	CASSEGTGDSNQPQHF
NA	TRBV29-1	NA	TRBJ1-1	TGCAGCGTTGGCAGGAACACTGAAGCTTTCTTT	CSVGRNTEAFF
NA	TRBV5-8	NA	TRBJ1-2	TGTGCCAGCGGTAAACGGAACTATGGCTACACCTTC	CASGKRNYGYTF
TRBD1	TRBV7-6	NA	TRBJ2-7	TGTGCCAGCGGGAGACAGGGGTTCGAGCAGTACTTC	CASGRQGFEQYF
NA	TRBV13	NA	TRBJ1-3	TGTGCCAGCAGCGAGTACTCTAACTCTGGAAACACCATATATTTT	CASSEYSNSGNTIYF
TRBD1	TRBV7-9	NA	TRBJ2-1	TGTGCCAGCAGCTTAGGCCGGGACAGGGGCCCCCATGAGCAGTTCTTC	CASSLGRDRGPHEQFF
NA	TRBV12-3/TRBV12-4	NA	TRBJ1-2	TGTGCCAGCAGTTTATGGGGGGTCTCTGGCTACACCTTC	CASSLWGVSGYTF